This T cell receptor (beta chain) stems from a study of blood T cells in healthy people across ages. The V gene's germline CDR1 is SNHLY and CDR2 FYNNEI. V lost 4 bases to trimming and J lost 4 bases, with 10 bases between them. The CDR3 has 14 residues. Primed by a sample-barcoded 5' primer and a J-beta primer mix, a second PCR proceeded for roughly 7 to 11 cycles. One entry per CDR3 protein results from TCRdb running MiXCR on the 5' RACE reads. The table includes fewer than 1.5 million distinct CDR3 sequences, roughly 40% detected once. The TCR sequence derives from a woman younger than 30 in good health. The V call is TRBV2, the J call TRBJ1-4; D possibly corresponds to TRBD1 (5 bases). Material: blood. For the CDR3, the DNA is TGTGCCAGCAGTGTTGAGGGGCTTAATGAAAAACTGTTTTTT. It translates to CASSVEGLNEKLFF.